This TCR beta chain was identified during a study of T cells in localized non-small cell lung cancer. Worth noting for this clone: Its antigen is undetermined.

The protocol was immunoSEQ multiplex PCR, while the TCRdb copy is restricted to in-frame clones and leaves out a portion. Counted here are more than 15,000 clones, roughly 85% occurring once; the ten biggest clones make up about 25%. Germline V gene sequence: CDR1 SQVTM, CDR2 ANQGSEA. The CDR3 length is 14 residues. The V end lost 2 bases, the J end lost 1 base, and 11 bases lay between the germline ends. General study points: Prolonged overall survival went with higher T cell density in the blood. Uninvolved adjacent lung had the highest recorded T cell clonality, with tumor below it.

This receptor was identified in a male donor aged 60 or over with stage I lung adenocarcinoma. The sample consisted of peripheral blood, taken before any cancer treatment. The chain has TRBV29-1 and TRBJ2-5, with no clear D. The DNA of the CDR3 is TGCAGCGTTGAAAATGTTTTGGCCCAAGAGACCCAGTACTTC. This codes for CSVENVLAQETQYF.